Presented here are 9 T cell receptor beta chains from one specimen sequenced in a study of shared clonotypes between healthy human individuals (dated by TCRdb to the early 2020s). Libraries were constructed by the immunoSEQ multiplex PCR assay. TCRdb took this table from immuneACCESS and kept in-frame rearrangements with V and J called. Such tables lack part of the clones; where checked against another copy, unresolved V genes explain under half of the gap, and the rest is unexplained. This sample has nearly 2 million clones in its table, and over 85% of those were observed once. Jointly, the top ten make up roughly 1.2% of the sample. CD8 naive samples were CD45RO-negative cells positively selected for CCR7, giving a CD45RA+CCR7+ population that excluded TemRA cells. The sequenced material came from naive CD8+ T cells sorted from blood. The cell subset or site label on this specimen signifies: CD45RA+CCR7+. These TCRs come from a man aged 18 to 35 in good health.

The V and J genes are TRBV6-5 and TRBJ1-4; possible D gene TRBD1, 6 bases. CDR1 is MNHEY, CDR2 SVGAGI, per germline. The germline V and J ends were trimmed by 6 bases and 13 bases, with 18 bases remaining between them. The CDR3 sequence is 13 residues long. CDR3 loop: CASSQNGGHALFF. Written as DNA, the CDR3 is TGTGCCAGCAGCCAGAATGGGGGGCACGCACTGTTTTTT.

This clone was found once. V is TRBV12-5 and J is TRBJ1-1; 7 bases agree with TRBD1. The CDR3 is made up of 15 amino acids. Germline-derived CDR1 and CDR2 are LGHNT and FRNRAP. The V gene end was trimmed by 1 base and the J gene end by 7 bases; junction bases not matched to a gene: 9. The chain's CDR3 is CASGLGTPGGDEAFF. DNA for the CDR3: TGTGCTAGTGGTTTGGGGACGCCAGGGGGGGATGAAGCTTTCTTT.

This chain links TRBV7-9 with TRBJ2-1; possible D gene TRBD2, 5 bases. The CDR3 totals 15 residues. From germline, CDR1 is SEHNR and CDR2 FQNEAQ (reference sequence). V was pared by 5 bases and J by 5 bases, with 16 bases between. The CDR3, as DNA: TGTGCCAGCAGCATCGGGAACCACAACGACAATGAGCAGTTCTTC. It is translated as CASSIGNHNDNEQFF.

This chain connects TRBV7-9 to TRBJ2-1, with a tentative D call TRBD2 (6 bases). The germline V gene has CDR1 SEHNR and CDR2 FQNEAQ (reference sequence). V lost 3 bases, J lost 5 bases, and 20 bases lay in between. This CDR3 is built from 17 residues. This CDR3 reads CASSFFVGGSIDNEQFF. The CDR3 DNA reads as TGTGCCAGCAGCTTTTTTGTGGGAGGCTCGATCGACAATGAGCAGTTCTTC.

This chain links TRBV4-1 with TRBJ2-7; tentatively, D is TRBD1 (5 bases). The CDR3 is 13 amino acids. V was cut by 8 bases and J by 7 bases, with 18 bases left in between. Germline-derived CDR1 and CDR2 are MGHRA and YSYEKL. This CDR3 is CASRSVRADEQYF. DNA of the CDR3: TGCGCCAGCCGGTCGGTCAGGGCAGATGAGCAGTACTTC.

In nucleotides, the CDR3 is TGTGCCTGGAGAGCGGGAACAAACACCGGGGAGCTGTTTTTT. The encoded protein is CAWRAGTNTGELFF. The chain uses TRBV30 and TRBJ2-2; 7 nucleotides agree with TRBD2. The CDR3 is 14 residues long. Germline values: CDR1 GTSNPN, CDR2 SVGIG (reference sequence). Losses at the gene ends were 3 bases for V and 2 bases for J; bases not matched to a gene: 3.

The V and J genes are TRBV7-2 and TRBJ2-5; D may be TRBD1 or TRBD2 (6 bases each). CDR1 is SGHTA and CDR2 is FQGNSA in the germline V gene. V lost 7 bases and J 2 bases, leaving 23 bases between the germline ends. This CDR3 has 17 amino acids. The CDR3 sequence: CASTFQPPGAGQETQYF. In DNA, the CDR3 is TGTGCCAGCACCTTCCAACCGCCGGGGGCCGGTCAAGAGACCCAGTACTTC.

For this clone: The sample has other DNA sequences that encode this CDR3 too. V and J are TRBV4-1 and TRBJ2-1; D is unresolved. The CDR3 covers 15 residues. Trimming removed 6 bases at V and 0 bases at J, with 12 bases between. Germline loops: CDR1 MGHRA, CDR2 YSYEKL. The CDR3, as DNA: TGCGCCAGCAGTAGAGACCAGAGCTCCTACAATGAGCAGTTCTTC. This sequence encodes CASSRDQSSYNEQFF.

This sequence joins TRBV28 and TRBJ2-7; 7 bases align to TRBD1. The CDR3 extends over 13 amino acids. The germline CDR1 and CDR2 sequences are MDHEN and SYDVKM. V was pared by 6 bases and J by 1 base, with 3 bases of the junction left unmatched. CDR3 DNA sequence: TGTGCCAGCAGAGGGACAGTTTCCTACGAGCAGTACTTC. As protein: CASRGTVSYEQYF.